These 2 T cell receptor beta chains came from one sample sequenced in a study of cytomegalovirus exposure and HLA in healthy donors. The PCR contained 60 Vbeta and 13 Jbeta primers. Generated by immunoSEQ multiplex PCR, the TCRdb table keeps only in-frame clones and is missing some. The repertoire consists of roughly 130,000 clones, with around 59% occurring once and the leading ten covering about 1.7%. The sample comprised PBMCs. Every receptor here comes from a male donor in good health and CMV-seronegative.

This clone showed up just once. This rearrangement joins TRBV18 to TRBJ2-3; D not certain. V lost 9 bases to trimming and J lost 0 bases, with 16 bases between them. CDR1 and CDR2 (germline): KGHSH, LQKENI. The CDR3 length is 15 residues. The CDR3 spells CASRSPSISTDTQYF. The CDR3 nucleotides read TGTGCCAGTCGGTCCCCCTCGATTAGCACAGATACGCAGTATTTT.

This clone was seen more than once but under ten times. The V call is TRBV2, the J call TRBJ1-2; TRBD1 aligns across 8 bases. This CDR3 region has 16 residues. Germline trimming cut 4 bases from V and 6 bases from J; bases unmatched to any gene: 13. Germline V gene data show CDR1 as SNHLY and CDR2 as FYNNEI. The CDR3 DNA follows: TGTGCCAGCAGTGCGATGAGAGGGCAGGGGGCGAATGGCTACACCTTC. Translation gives CASSAMRGQGANGYTF.